These T cell receptor beta chains were read from a single sample in a study of blood T cell repertoires in COVID-19. Repertoires were generated with immunoSEQ multiplex PCR, while TCRdb's copy carries only in-frame clones and drops some. Of about 90,000 clones in the sample, around four fifths were seen once. The specimen sequenced was peripheral blood. These receptors all come from a man in his forties or fifties with acute or convalescent COVID-19. CDR3s include the opening cysteine and the closing phenylalanine or tryptophan. The D gene is left open where the match is weak. Clone sizes are given selectively: once, few, many, or a class where the clone is expanded.

v_call	d_call	j_call	clone_size	cdr3_aa	cdr3_nt
TRBV5-1	.	TRBJ2-2	.	CASSLVFGDTGELFF	TGCGCCAGCAGCTTGGTATTCGGGGACACCGGGGAGCTGTTTTTT
TRBV7-2	.	TRBJ1-3	.	CASSPPQGPGNTIYF	TGTGCCAGCAGCCCCCCACAGGGTCCAGGAAACACCATATATTTT
TRBV15	TRBD1	TRBJ1-5	.	CATSSADRGEQPQHF	TGTGCCACCAGCAGCGCTGACAGGGGGGAGCAGCCCCAGCATTTT
TRBV7-9	TRBD1	TRBJ1-6	.	CGVTTGANFPSPLHF	TGTGGGGTAACGACAGGGGCAAACTTCCCTTCACCCCTCCACTTT
TRBV7-2	.	TRBJ2-2	once	CASSSDTGELFF	TGTGCCAGCAGCTCAGACACCGGGGAGCTGTTTTTT
TRBV2	TRBD1	TRBJ2-1	.	CASRGSGTVDNEQFF	TGTGCCAGCAGGGGATCCGGGACAGTAGACAATGAGCAGTTCTTC
TRBV27	.	TRBJ2-7	.	CASSSPGLSYEQYF	TGTGCCAGCAGTTCCCCTGGGCTCTCCTACGAGCAGTACTTC
TRBV6-5	.	TRBJ2-7	few	CASSYRTGVREQYF	TGTGCCAGCAGTTACCGTACGGGAGTGCGGGAGCAGTACTTC
TRBV28	TRBD2	TRBJ2-5	once	CASSPSGGQETQYF	TGTGCCAGCAGCCCTAGCGGGGGGCAAGAGACCCAGTACTTC
TRBV27	.	TRBJ2-7	few	CASSLNLPTDEQYF	TGTGCCAGCAGTTTAAACCTGCCCACGGACGAGCAGTACTTC
TRBV4-2	.	TRBJ2-3	.	CASSQKEGGTDTQYF	TGTGCCAGCAGCCAAAAAGAGGGGGGCACAGATACGCAGTATTTT
TRBV24-1	TRBD1	TRBJ1-1	.	CATSGTGNTEAFF	TGTGCCACCAGCGGGACAGGGAACACTGAAGCTTTCTTT
TRBV5-4	TRBD2	TRBJ2-3	.	CASSLRGGAGGGYTQYF	TGTGCCAGCAGCTTGCGGGGGGGCGCGGGAGGAGGATATACGCAGTATTTT
TRBV2	TRBD2	TRBJ2-1	.	CASSEGIRSGGADEQFF	TGTGCCAGCAGTGAAGGGATACGTAGCGGGGGGGCCGATGAGCAGTTCTTC
TRBV28	TRBD2	TRBJ2-1	.	CASLQRELNEQFF	TGTGCCAGTTTGCAGCGGGAGCTTAATGAGCAGTTCTTC
TRBV7-9	TRBD1	TRBJ1-4	few	CASSFHRGANEKLFF	TGTGCCAGCAGCTTTCACAGGGGCGCTAATGAAAAACTGTTTTTT
TRBV28	TRBD1	TRBJ2-4	once	CASSLTGGDIQYF	TGTGCCAGCAGTTTAACAGGGGGAGACATTCAGTACTTC
TRBV7-2	.	TRBJ2-7	.	CASSLATLRYEQYF	TGTGCCAGCAGCTTAGCTACACTAAGGTACGAGCAGTACTTC
TRBV10-3	.	TRBJ2-5	.	CAISVTAQETQYF	TGTGCCATCAGTGTGACTGCCCAAGAGACCCAGTACTTC
TRBV4-1	.	TRBJ2-7	.	CASSQLTGINEQYF	TGCGCCAGCAGCCAACTAACAGGGATCAACGAGCAGTACTTC
TRBV30	TRBD1	TRBJ2-5	.	CAWTRGGQGQETQYF	TGTGCCTGGACTCGAGGGGGCCAGGGGCAAGAGACCCAGTACTTC
TRBV30	.	TRBJ2-7	.	CAWAGQHEQYF	TGTGCCTGGGCGGGACAGCACGAGCAGTACTTC
TRBV30	.	TRBJ2-7	.	CAWGGRAGYRYEQYF	TGTGCCTGGGGCGGTCGGGCAGGGTATCGGTACGAGCAGTACTTC
TRBV2	TRBD2	TRBJ2-1	few	CASSPWTSGYNEQFF	TGTGCCAGCAGTCCATGGACTAGCGGTTACAATGAGCAGTTCTTC
TRBV6-2/TRBV6-3	TRBD1	TRBJ2-7	.	CASSYLTGAYEQYF	TGTGCCAGCAGTTACCTGACAGGGGCCTACGAGCAGTACTTC
TRBV3-1/TRBV3-2	.	TRBJ2-1	.	CASSQGHYNEQFF	TGTGCCAGCAGCCAGGGACACTACAATGAGCAGTTCTTC
TRBV28	TRBD1	TRBJ1-3	.	CASSPRQGKSSGNTIYF	TGTGCCAGCAGCCCAAGACAGGGAAAGAGCTCTGGAAACACCATATATTTT